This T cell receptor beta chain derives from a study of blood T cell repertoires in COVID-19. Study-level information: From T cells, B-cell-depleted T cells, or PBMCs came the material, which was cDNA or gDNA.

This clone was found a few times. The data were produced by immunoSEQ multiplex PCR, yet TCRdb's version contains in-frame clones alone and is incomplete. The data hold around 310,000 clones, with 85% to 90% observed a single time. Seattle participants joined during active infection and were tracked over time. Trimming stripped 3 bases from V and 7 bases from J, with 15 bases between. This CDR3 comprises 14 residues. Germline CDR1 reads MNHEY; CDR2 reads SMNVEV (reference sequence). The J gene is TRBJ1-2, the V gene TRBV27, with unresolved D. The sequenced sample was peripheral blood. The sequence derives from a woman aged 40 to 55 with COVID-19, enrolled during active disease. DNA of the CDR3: TGTGCCAGCAGTTTGTCCTCCGCCGCAGGTGGCTACACCTTC. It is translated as CASSLSSAAGGYTF.